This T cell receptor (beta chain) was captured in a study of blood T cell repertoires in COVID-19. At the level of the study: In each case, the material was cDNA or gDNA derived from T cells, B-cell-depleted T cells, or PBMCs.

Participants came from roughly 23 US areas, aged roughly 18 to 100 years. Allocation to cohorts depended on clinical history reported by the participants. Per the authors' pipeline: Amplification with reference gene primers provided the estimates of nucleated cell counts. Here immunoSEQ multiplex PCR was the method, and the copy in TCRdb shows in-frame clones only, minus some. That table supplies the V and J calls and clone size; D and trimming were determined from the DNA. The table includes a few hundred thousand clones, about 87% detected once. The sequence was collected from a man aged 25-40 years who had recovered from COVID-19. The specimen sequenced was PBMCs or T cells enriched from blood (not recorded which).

CDR3 in amino acids: CASSLQLLNTEAFF. The DNA of the CDR3 is TGTGCCAGCAGCTTACAACTTTTGAACACTGAAGCTTTCTTT. The chain carries TRBV11-2 and TRBJ1-1; D not resolved. V lost 2 bases to trimming and J lost 0 bases, with 7 bases between them. The germline gives CDR1 SGHAT, CDR2 FQNNGV. The CDR3 runs to 14 residues.